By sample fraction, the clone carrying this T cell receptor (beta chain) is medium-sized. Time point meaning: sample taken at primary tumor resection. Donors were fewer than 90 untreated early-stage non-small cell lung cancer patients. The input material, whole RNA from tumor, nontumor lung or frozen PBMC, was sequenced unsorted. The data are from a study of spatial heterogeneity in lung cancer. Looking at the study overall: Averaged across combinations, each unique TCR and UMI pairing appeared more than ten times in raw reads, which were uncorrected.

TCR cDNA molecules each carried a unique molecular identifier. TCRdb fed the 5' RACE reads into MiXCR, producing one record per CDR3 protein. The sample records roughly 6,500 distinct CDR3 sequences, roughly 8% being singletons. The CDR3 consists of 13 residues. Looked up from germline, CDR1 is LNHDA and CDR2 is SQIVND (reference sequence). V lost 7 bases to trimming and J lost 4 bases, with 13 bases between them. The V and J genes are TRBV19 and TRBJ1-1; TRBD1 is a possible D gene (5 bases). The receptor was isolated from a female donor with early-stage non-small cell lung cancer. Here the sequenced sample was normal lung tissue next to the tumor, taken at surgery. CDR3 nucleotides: TGTGCCAGTAAGTCATCAGGGTTCACTGAAGCTTTCTTT. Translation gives CASKSSGFTEAFF.